The clone carrying this T cell receptor beta chain was detected once. Using immunoSEQ multiplex PCR, the repertoire was profiled, and TCRdb retains in-frame clones only, with some absent. The table records about 95,000 clones, more than 75% of them present only once. These data come from a study of PD-L1 blockade in urothelial cancer. On the study more broadly: Patients' histories included 0 to 3 prior chemotherapy regimens.

The CDR3 contains 15 residues. Germline assignment: CDR1 SGHDT and CDR2 YYEEEE. V lost 1 base, J lost 4 bases, and 14 bases lay in between. As for time point: pretreatment peripheral blood. The chain uses TRBV5-6 and TRBJ1-1; a possible D gene is TRBD1 (6 bases). The receptor's source is a man in his 60s with urothelial cancer. The sample here was PBMCs, taken around atezolizumab (anti-PD-L1) treatment. This CDR3 is CASSLLWGRITEAFF. The CDR3 DNA follows: TGTGCCAGCAGCTTGTTATGGGGGCGGATCACTGAAGCTTTCTTT.